The 13 T cell receptor beta chains presented below share a single source sample, sequenced in a study of T cells in Graves' hyperthyroidism and ophthalmopathy. Amplification yielded TCR beta CDR3 regions, with RNA transcripts as the source. In the first-round RT-PCR of the TCR CDR3, the HTBI primer set was used. TCRdb redid the calling of the multiplex PCR reads with MiXCR, one entry per CDR3 protein. Here the sample spans 250,000 to 350,000 distinct CDR3 sequences, roughly 17% being singletons. Sequencing input: blood. The origin of the receptors is a man younger than 45 with Graves' hyperthyroidism.

This clonotype was counted at least ten times. V gene TRBV28 combines with J gene TRBJ1-1, with D tentatively TRBD1 (6 bases). Per the germline V gene, CDR1 is MDHEN and CDR2 is SYDVKM. V lost 8 bases, J lost 1 base, and 11 bases lay in between. The CDR3 extends over 13 amino acids. The CDR3 loop reads CASGGQPNTEAFF. CDR3 bases: TGTGCCAGCGGTGGACAGCCGAACACTGAAGCTTTCTTT.

As regards this clonotype: Just one base apart from a much larger clone, this may be a read error. The genes are TRBV20-1 and TRBJ2-1; no reliable D call. CDR1 is DFQATT, CDR2 SNEGSKA, per germline (reference sequence). The CDR3 length is 13 residues. The CDR3 coding sequence is TGCAGTGCTAGAGCACGGCAGTACAATGACCAGTTCTTC. Protein sequence: CSARARQYNDQFF.

This clonotype was picked up many times. This chain joins TRBV11-2 and TRBJ2-7; tentatively, D is TRBD1 (6 bases). The CDR3 is made up of 16 amino acids. Germline V lookup: CDR1 SGHAT, CDR2 FQNNGV. V shed 4 bases and J shed 1 base, with 17 bases lying between them. CDR3 region: CASSYDRLQLSYEQYF. The CDR3 DNA reads TGTGCCAGCAGCTATGACAGGCTACAACTTTCCTACGAGCAGTACTTC.

This clonotype was recorded once. V usage is TRBV20-1 and J usage is TRBJ2-5, with 14 bases aligning to TRBD2. Germline CDR1 and CDR2: DFQATT and SNEGSKA (reference sequence). This CDR3 is built from 17 residues. V lost 5 bases to trimming and J lost 5 bases; unmatched junction nucleotides: 13. The CDR3 sequence: CSAQTPGLAGDGETQYF. Here the CDR3 DNA reads TGCAGTGCTCAGACTCCGGGACTAGCGGGAGACGGGGAGACCCAGTACTTC.

With respect to this clonotype: This could be a read error, since a much larger clone is one nucleotide away. The CDR3 coding sequence is TGTGCCAGCAGCCCGCGTGAAGGAGCGACTAGCGAGCAGTACTTC. Translated, it gives CASSPREGATSEQYF. The V and J genes are TRBV7-9 and TRBJ2-7; a weak D match, TRBD2 (6 bases). Germline V gives CDR1 SEHNR, CDR2 FQNEAQ (reference sequence). Deletions cut 5 bases from V and 6 bases from J, with 20 bases between. The CDR3 consists of 15 residues.

The chain combines TRBV20-1 with TRBJ2-1; TRBD2 agrees at 12 bases. Germline CDR1 DFQATT, CDR2 SNEGSKA (reference sequence). The length of the CDR3 is 16 residues. V gave up 3 bases and J gave up 5 bases; unmatched junction bases: 8. The CDR3 protein is CSARDRRLAGDNEQFF. The CDR3 DNA sequence: TGCAGTGCTAGGGATCGCCGACTAGCGGGAGACAATGAGCAGTTCTTC.

CDR3 protein: CASSPPEGGRGNEQFF. The CDR3 DNA sequence: TGTGCCAGCTCACCACCCGAAGGCGGGAGGGGCAATGAGCAGTTCTTC. The gene calls are TRBV18 and TRBJ2-1; 9 bases agree with TRBD2. CDR3 length equals 16 residues. Germline V gene lookup returns CDR1 KGHSH and CDR2 LQKENI. Trimming took 0 bases from V and 6 from J; bases not matched to a gene: 6.

This clonotype was picked up a small number of times. The chain links TRBV19 to TRBJ2-7, with D perhaps matching TRBD1 (5 bases). V dropped 2 bases and J dropped 7 bases, with 12 bases sitting between them. The germline gives CDR1 LNHDA, CDR2 SQIVND (reference sequence). The CDR3 spans 13 residues. CDR3 nucleotides: TGTGCCAGTAGTATATCAACAGGCGTGGAGCAGTACTTC. This codes for CASSISTGVEQYF.

A word on this clonotype: A much larger clone sits a single nucleotide away, making a read error possible. The chain combines TRBV4-1 with TRBJ2-1; the D is unclear. The end of the DNA aligns better with TRBJ2-7, so the J call may be wrong. CDR1 is MGHRA, CDR2 YSYEKL, per germline. The CDR3 spans 16 residues. Written as DNA, the CDR3 is TGCGCCAGCAGCCAAGACGCATCCTCACTCTACAATGAGCAGTACTTC. Protein sequence: CASSQDASSLYNEQYF.

As regards this clonotype: At one end, the junction sequence differs from germline, possibly due to a read error. V gene TRBV4-1 combines with J gene TRBJ2-4; 8 positions match TRBD2. The CDR3 length is 17 residues. Germline CDR1 and CDR2: MGHRA and YSYEKL. The CDR3, as DNA: TGCCCCAGCAGCCATTCTATCCTAGCGGGAGCCAAAAACATTCAGTACTTC. Translated: CPSSHSILAGAKNIQYF.

The table lists this clonotype with many counts. The J gene is TRBJ2-1, the V gene TRBV2; perhaps TRBD2 as D (5 bases). V shed 0 bases and J shed 7 bases, with 13 bases lying between them. The CDR3 sequence is 15 residues long. CDR1 is SNHLY, CDR2 FYNNEI, per germline. CDR3 nucleotides: TGTGCCAGCAGTGAAGCGCTATTTACTAGGAATGAGCAGTTCTTC. It yields the protein CASSEALFTRNEQFF.

Remarks on this clonotype: With a much larger clone just one base away, this may be a read error. The V call is TRBV27, the J call TRBJ1-2, with D perhaps matching TRBD1 (5 bases). Trimming shortened V by 3 bases and J by 4 bases, and 9 bases separated the two germline ends. CDR1 is MNHEY and CDR2 is SMNVEV in the germline V gene (reference sequence). The CDR3 loop spans 13 amino acids. Here the CDR3 DNA reads TGTGCCAGCAGTTTTCAGGGCCTCTATGGCTACACCTTC. This sequence encodes CASSFQGLYGYTF.

The sample holds a few counts of this clonotype. J is TRBJ1-4 and V is TRBV12-3 or TRBV12-4; 7 bases agree with TRBD1. Trimming cost V 5 bases and J 3 bases; bases outside gene matches: 9. CDR3 length: 16 amino acids. The CDR3: CASSPWDSGPNEKLFF. The CDR3 DNA reads as TGTGCCAGCAGTCCTTGGGACAGTGGGCCTAATGAAAAACTGTTTTTT.